This record looks at one TCR beta chain sequence and its context. Under the authors' procedure: By means of reference gene primer amplification, nucleated cell counts were estimated. Repertoires were generated with immunoSEQ multiplex PCR, while TCRdb's copy carries only in-frame clones and drops some. That table is the source of V, J and clone size, and D and trimming were worked out from the DNA. The data hold some 150,000 clones, with approximately 89% observed a single time. The record originates from a study of blood T cell repertoires in COVID-19. Study at large: Sites across the United States, Italy and Spain contributed samples from acute and convalescent COVID-19. The cDNA or gDNA used as material had been derived from T cells, B-cell-depleted T cells, or PBMCs.

Sequenced: peripheral blood. The receptor comes from a human donor in a cohort sampled during active COVID-19.

CDR3 DNA: TGCGCCAGCAGCTTGGCGCGGGGCTCTGGGGCCAACGTCCTGACTTTC. This codes for CASSLARGSGANVLTF. The chain recombines TRBV5-1 with TRBJ2-6; maybe TRBD2 (6 bases). CDR3 size: 16 residues. V was trimmed by 0 bases and J by 0 bases, leaving 7 bases between them. The germline V gene encodes CDR1 SGHRS and CDR2 YFSETQ.